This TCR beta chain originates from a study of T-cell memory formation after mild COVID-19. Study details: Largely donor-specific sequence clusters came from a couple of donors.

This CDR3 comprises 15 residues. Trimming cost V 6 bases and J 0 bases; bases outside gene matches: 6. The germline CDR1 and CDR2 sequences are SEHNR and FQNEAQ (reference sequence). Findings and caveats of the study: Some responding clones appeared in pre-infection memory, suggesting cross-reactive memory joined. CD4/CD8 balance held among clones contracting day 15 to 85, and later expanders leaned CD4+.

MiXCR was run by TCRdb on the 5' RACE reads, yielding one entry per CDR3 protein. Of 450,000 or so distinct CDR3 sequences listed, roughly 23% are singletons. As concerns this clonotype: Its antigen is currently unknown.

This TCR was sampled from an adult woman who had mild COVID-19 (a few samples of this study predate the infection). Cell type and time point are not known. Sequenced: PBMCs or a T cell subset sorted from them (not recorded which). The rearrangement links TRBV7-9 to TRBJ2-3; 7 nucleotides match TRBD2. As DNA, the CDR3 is TGTGCCAGCAGATATAGCGGGCCTAGCACAGATACGCAGTATTTT. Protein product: CASRYSGPSTDTQYF. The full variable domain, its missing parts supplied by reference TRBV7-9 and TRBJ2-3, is DTGVSQNPRHKITKRGQNVTFRCDPISEHNRLYWYRQTLGQGPEFLTYFQNEAQLEKSRLLSDRFSAERPKGSFSTLEIQRTEQGDSAMYLCASRYSGPSTDTQYFGPGTRLTVL.